The 16 T cell receptor beta chains below come from one sample, sequenced in a study of T cells after yellow fever vaccination. TCRdb called the 5' RACE reads again in MiXCR, with one record for every CDR3 protein. The sample lists 340,000 or so distinct CDR3 sequences; around 13% were seen once. This specimen was CD4+ T cells sorted from PBMCs, taken 15 days after the yellow fever booster vaccination. The receptors stem from a man in his late teens or twenties who received the YFV17D yellow fever vaccine.

The DNA for the CDR3 is TGTGCCAGCAGTTTCGGGGGTTTTGGGGCCAACGTCCTGACTTTC. Its protein is CASSFGGFGANVLTF. The chain employs TRBV12-3 or TRBV12-4 and TRBJ2-6; perhaps TRBD2 as D (6 bases). V lost 3 bases to trimming and J lost 3 bases, with 9 bases between them. The CDR3 loop spans 15 amino acids.

This clonotype was seen only a few times. The rearrangement links TRBV20-1 to TRBJ2-7, with D possibly matching TRBD1 (5 bases). Trimming took 6 bases from V and 0 from J, leaving 12 bases between them. CDR3 length: 13 amino acids. The V gene's germline CDR1 is DFQATT and CDR2 SNEGSKA (reference sequence). This chain's CDR3 is CSARQPSSYEQYV. Here the CDR3 DNA reads TGCAGTGCGAGACAGCCGAGCTCCTACGAGCAGTACGTC.

The chain uses TRBV15 and TRBJ1-1; a possible D gene is TRBD1 (5 bases). The CDR3 sequence is 15 residues long. The germline CDR1 and CDR2 sequences are LNHNV and YYDKDF (reference sequence). V was cut by 5 bases and J by 3 bases, with 16 bases left in between. CDR3 sequence reads: CATSEGRAGDTEAFF. The CDR3 DNA reads TGTGCCACCAGCGAGGGGCGCGCCGGGGACACTGAAGCTTTCTTT.

The chain has TRBV7-2 and TRBJ2-3; D perhaps matches TRBD2 (5 bases). The germline gives CDR1 SGHTA, CDR2 FQGNSA. CDR3 length: 13 amino acids. V dropped 6 bases and J dropped 1 base, with 8 bases sitting between them. The CDR3 spells CASRRSGTDTQYF. For the CDR3, the DNA is TGTGCCAGCAGGCGTAGCGGCACAGATACGCAGTATTTT. Using reference TRBV7-2 and TRBJ2-3 for the parts outside the CDR3, the full variable domain is GAGVSQSPSNKVTEKGKDVELRCDPISGHTALYWYRQSLGQGLEFLIYFQGNSAPDKSGLPSDRFSAERTGGSVSTLTIQRTQQEDSAVYLCASRRSGTDTQYFGPGTRLTVL.

There are a few counts of this clonotype. This chain uses TRBV20-1 with TRBJ2-4; D gene uncertain. The CDR3 consists of 10 residues. V lost 5 bases, J lost 5 bases, and 4 bases lay in between. Germline CDR1 DFQATT, CDR2 SNEGSKA (reference sequence). DNA for the CDR3: TGCAGTGCTTATCAAAACATTCAGTACTTC. It codes for CSAYQNIQYF.

This clonotype was recorded a few times. The gene calls are TRBV5-5 and TRBJ1-6; D uncertain. CDR1 is SGHKS, CDR2 YYEKEE, per germline (reference sequence). V was shortened by 1 base and J by 5 bases, with 13 bases between the two germline ends. This CDR3 is built from 16 residues. The CDR3: CASSLRFVRDNSPLHF. As DNA, the CDR3 is TGTGCCAGCAGCTTGAGGTTCGTACGGGATAATTCACCCCTCCACTTT.

This clonotype was seen repeatedly, ten times or more. The V gene is TRBV2, the J gene TRBJ2-1, with 12 positions matching TRBD2. V shed 6 bases, J shed 8 bases, and the junction held 5 bases outside the gene matches. Germline V gives CDR1 SNHLY, CDR2 FYNNEI. CDR3 size: 14 residues. CDR3 DNA: TGTGCCAGCAGCCTAGCGGGGGGGCCCGATGAGCAGTTCTTC. Its protein is CASSLAGGPDEQFF.

This clonotype was counted between two and nine times. V usage is TRBV11-2 and J usage is TRBJ2-3, with D perhaps TRBD1 (6 bases). The length of the CDR3 is 16 residues. Germline CDR1 SGHAT, CDR2 FQNNGV. Trimming took off 3 bases at V and 0 bases at J, with 13 bases between the two ends. CDR3 in amino acids: CASSFWGPLSTDTQYF. The CDR3 DNA reads TGTGCCAGCAGCTTTTGGGGGCCCCTTAGCACAGATACGCAGTATTTT.

The table lists this clonotype with many counts. CDR3 sequence reads: CASSVGGNQETQYF. The CDR3 nucleotides read TGTGCCAGCAGCGTAGGAGGGAACCAAGAGACCCAGTACTTC. V usage is TRBV9 and J usage is TRBJ2-5, with a tentative D call TRBD2 (5 bases). The CDR3 runs to 14 residues. Deletions cut 0 bases from V and 0 bases from J, with 6 bases between. Germline V gene sequence: CDR1 SGDLS, CDR2 YYNGEE.

This clonotype was counted at least ten times. The chain's CDR3 is CASSRDWPLHF. The CDR3, as DNA: TGTGCCAGCAGCCGCGACTGGCCCCTCCACTTT. J is TRBJ1-6 and V is TRBV12-3 or TRBV12-4; no clear D gene. CDR3 length: 11 amino acids. The V and J ends lost 6 bases and 13 bases respectively, with 10 bases between them.

The chain is built from TRBV20-1 and TRBJ1-2; 9 bases match TRBD1. The V gene end was trimmed by 6 bases and the J gene end by 8 bases; junction bases not matched to a gene: 7. Germline V gives CDR1 DFQATT, CDR2 SNEGSKA (reference sequence). The CDR3 has 12 amino acids. CDR3 in amino acids: CSARDRELGYTF. For the CDR3, the DNA is TGCAGTGCCAGGGACAGGGAACTAGGCTACACCTTC.

This sequence joins TRBV6-2 or TRBV6-3 and TRBJ1-6; D remains unclear. The CDR3 has 13 amino acids. Between the trimmed V and J ends, which lost 5 bases and 11 bases, there was a span of 13 bases. Germline-derived CDR1 and CDR2 are MNHEY and SVGEGT. The CDR3 sequence: CASSDTGFTPLHF. DNA for the CDR3: TGTGCCAGCAGTGACACGGGGTTTACACCCCTCCACTTT.

The chain has TRBV14 and TRBJ2-7; TRBD2 is a possible D gene (6 bases). Germline CDR1 reads SGHDN; CDR2 reads FVKESK. The ends were cut back, 0 bases at V and 7 bases at J, with 13 bases in the middle. The CDR3 loop spans 14 amino acids. The CDR3 nucleotides read TGTGCCAGCAGCCAAGATTCCGGAGGGAGAGAGCAGTACTTC. Its translation is CASSQDSGGREQYF.

This clonotype was seen repeatedly, ten times or more. The chain has TRBV24-1 and TRBJ1-1, with D hard to call. CDR1 is KGHDR, CDR2 SFDVKD, per germline. The CDR3 contains 15 residues. V was pared by 2 bases and J by 1 base, with 10 bases between. DNA of the CDR3: TGTGCCACCAGTGATTCCGGACGTACGAACACTGAAGCTTTCTTT. Its protein is CATSDSGRTNTEAFF.

This clonotype was seen a few times. The chain employs TRBV11-2 and TRBJ1-6; D gene ambiguous. Trimming took off 4 bases at V and 8 bases at J, with 12 bases between the two ends. Germline CDR1 and CDR2: SGHAT and FQNNGV. The CDR3 is 14 residues long. DNA for the CDR3: TGTGCCAGCAGCTGGGCAGTTATGGATTCACCCCTCCACTTT. It translates to CASSWAVMDSPLHF.

This clonotype has just a few counts. The rearrangement joins TRBV28 to TRBJ2-7; unclear D gene. The CDR3 has 12 amino acids. Germline V lookup: CDR1 MDHEN, CDR2 SYDVKM. The V end was cut by 3 bases, the J end by 0 bases, with 3 bases between. CDR3 region: CASSFGSYEQYV. In DNA, the CDR3 is TGTGCCAGCAGTTTCGGCTCCTACGAGCAGTACGTC.